Each of the 30 T cell receptor beta chains below was sequenced from the same sample in a study of cytomegalovirus exposure and HLA in healthy donors (dated by TCRdb to the late 2010s). Library prep was done by the immunoSEQ multiplex PCR assay. For the multiplex PCR, a mixture combining 60 forward primers for TCR Vbeta segments and 13 reverse primers for TCR Jbeta segments was used. TCRdb re-hosts the immuneACCESS table, in-frame sequences only. Its copies lack some clones; in the studies checked, an unresolved V gene accounts for under half of them, and the cause for the rest is not known. Here the sample has around 200,000 clones; roughly 79% occur a single time. The top ten clonotypes cover 1.5% to 2% of the sample. Material for sequencing was PBMCs. Every receptor here comes from a male donor in good health and CMV-seronegative.

V usage is TRBV25-1 and J usage is TRBJ2-1; 12 nucleotides match TRBD2. The CDR3 covers 15 residues. V shed 7 bases and J 3 bases; nucleotides not matched to a gene: 4. Per germline, CDR1 MGHDK and CDR2 SYGVNS. The CDR3, as DNA: TGTGCCAGCAAGCTAGCGGGAGGGCACTACAATGAGCAGTTCTTC. Translated: CASKLAGGHYNEQFF.

There are a few counts of this clone. The chain employs TRBV6-5 and TRBJ2-5; 11 nucleotides line up with TRBD2. This CDR3 comprises 16 residues. Trimming took 2 bases from V and 5 from J; bases not matched to a gene: 7. Germline lookup yields CDR1 MNHEY and CDR2 SVGAGI. CDR3 nucleotide sequence: TGTGCCAGCAGTTACGGGCTAGCGGGGGGTGGGGAGACCCAGTACTTC. It codes for CASSYGLAGGGETQYF.

This sequence joins TRBV6-5 and TRBJ2-3; D uncertain. The V gene lost 5 bases and the J gene lost 6 bases, with 12 bases spanning the gap. From germline, CDR1 is MNHEY and CDR2 SVGAGI. This CDR3 contains 13 residues. DNA of the CDR3: TGTGCCAGCAGTACCATGACCGGGGATACGCAGTATTTT. Translation: CASSTMTGDTQYF.

The chain uses TRBV10-3 and TRBJ2-1, with a weak D call TRBD1 (6 bases). The CDR3 has 13 residues. CDR1 is ENHRY and CDR2 is SYGVKD in the germline V gene. V was trimmed by 7 bases and J by 9 bases, leaving 16 bases between them. DNA for the CDR3: TGTGCCATCACACAGGGTGAAGGAACTGAGCAGTTCTTC. Its translation: CAITQGEGTEQFF.

The chain joins TRBV27 to TRBJ2-2; 8 positions match TRBD1. Germline CDR1 is MNHEY and CDR2 is SMNVEV (reference sequence). The junction had 6 bases not matched to a gene; V was cut back by 5 bases and J by 4 bases. The CDR3 runs to 15 residues. CDR3 sequence reads: CASSHGTGGTGELFF. The CDR3 DNA follows: TGTGCCAGCAGTCACGGGACAGGAGGCACCGGGGAGCTGTTTTTT.

The CDR3 protein is CASSGHGLPSDKNIQYF. For the CDR3, the DNA is TGTGCCAGCAGCGGACACGGCCTCCCTAGCGACAAAAACATTCAGTACTTC. The V and J genes are TRBV9 and TRBJ2-4; D might be TRBD2 (6 bases). The germline V gene has CDR1 SGDLS and CDR2 YYNGEE. The germline V and J ends were trimmed by 3 bases and 3 bases, with 19 bases remaining between them. This CDR3 spans 17 amino acids. Combining the CDR3 with reference TRBV9 and TRBJ2-4 gives the whole variable domain DSGVTQTPKHLITATGQRVTLRCSPRSGDLSVYWYQQSLDQGLQFLIQYYNGEERAKGNILERFSAQQFPDLHSELNLSSLELGDSALYFCASSGHGLPSDKNIQYFGAGTRLSVL.

This clone was seen only once. CDR3 DNA sequence: TGTGCCTGGAGTCCTGCGGACAGGGGGGTTTTTCAGCCCCAGCATTTT. As protein: CAWSPADRGVFQPQHF. V gene TRBV30 combines with J gene TRBJ1-5, with 10 positions matching TRBD1. The germline V gene encodes CDR1 GTSNPN and CDR2 SVGIG (reference sequence). The CDR3 spans 16 residues. After removal of 2 bases from V and 6 bases from J, the junction contained 10 bases not matched to a gene. Full variable domain (missing parts from reference TRBV30 and TRBJ1-5): SQTIHQWPATLVQPVGSPLSLECTVEGTSNPNLYWYRQAAGRGLQLLFYSVGIGQISSEVPQNLSASRPQDRQFILSSKKLLLSDSGFYLCAWSPADRGVFQPQHFGDGTRLSIL.

This clone was observed a single time. The J gene is TRBJ1-2, the V gene TRBV15; D unresolved. The CDR3 spans 15 residues. Trimming stripped 0 bases from V and 4 bases from J, with 12 bases between. CDR1 and CDR2 (germline): LNHNV, YYDKDF (reference sequence). DNA of the CDR3: TGTGCCACCAGCAGAGATATGGGCTTCCTCTATGGCTACACCTTC. Amino acid sequence: CATSRDMGFLYGYTF. Full variable domain (remainder filled in from reference TRBV15 and TRBJ1-2): DAMVIQNPRYQVTQFGKPVTLSCSQTLNHNVMYWYQQKSSQAPKLLFHYYDKDFNNEADTPDNFQSRRPNTSFCFLDIRSPGLGDTAMYLCATSRDMGFLYGYTFGSGTRLTVV.

This sequence joins TRBV10-3 and TRBJ2-7, with TRBD1 matching 9 bases. This CDR3 contains 15 residues. Germline V gene lookup returns CDR1 ENHRY and CDR2 SYGVKD. Unmatched junction bases numbered 6, after V lost 3 bases and J lost 3 bases. The CDR3: CAISDPADRGYEQYF. The CDR3, as DNA: TGTGCCATCAGTGACCCAGCGGACAGGGGCTACGAGCAGTACTTC.

This clone was seen only once. The rearrangement joins TRBV27 to TRBJ1-4; D is unresolved. The V gene's germline CDR1 is MNHEY and CDR2 SMNVEV (reference sequence). V lost 6 bases and J 2 bases, leaving 13 bases between the germline ends. The CDR3 length is 15 residues. The CDR3 DNA follows: TGTGCCAGCAGCCTGCAGATAGCGACTAATGAAAAACTGTTTTTT. It specifies CASSLQIATNEKLFF.

The chain is built from TRBV30 and TRBJ2-3, with D possibly being TRBD1 (6 bases). CDR3 size: 12 residues. From germline, CDR1 is GTSNPN and CDR2 SVGIG (reference sequence). Trimming took 7 bases from V and 2 from J, leaving 10 bases between them. The CDR3 DNA sequence: TGTGCCTCAAACAGGGCCACAGATACGCAGTATTTT. This gives the protein CASNRATDTQYF.

The V and J genes are TRBV7-6 and TRBJ2-7; 10 nucleotides match TRBD2. The CDR3 sequence is 13 residues long. Unmatched junction bases numbered 1, after V lost 5 bases and J lost 3 bases. Germline lookup yields CDR1 SGHVS and CDR2 FNYEAQ. The CDR3 DNA sequence: TGTGCCAGCAGCCCTAGCGGGGGCTACGAGCAGTACTTC. Residues: CASSPSGGYEQYF.

V and J are TRBV4-3 and TRBJ1-2, with 7 bases lining up with TRBD1. Per the germline V gene, CDR1 is LGHNA and CDR2 is YSLEER. The CDR3 extends over 15 amino acids. The V and J ends lost 0 bases and 6 bases, in that order; junction bases with no gene match: 7. The CDR3 loop is CASSQDGRQGDGYTF. CDR3 DNA: TGCGCCAGCAGCCAAGATGGCCGACAGGGTGATGGCTACACCTTC.

The chain is built from TRBV7-9 and TRBJ2-1; 16 bases match TRBD2. The V gene end was trimmed by 5 bases and the J gene end by 7 bases; junction bases not matched to a gene: 2. The CDR3 runs to 15 residues. Germline V gene data show CDR1 as SEHNR and CDR2 as FQNEAQ (reference sequence). CDR3 sequence: CASSGTSGRGNEQFF. For the CDR3, the DNA is TGTGCCAGCAGCGGGACTAGCGGGAGGGGGAATGAGCAGTTCTTC.

This clone came up once. The chain carries TRBV5-1 and TRBJ2-1; no reliable D call. Germline V gene sequence: CDR1 SGHRS, CDR2 YFSETQ. CDR3 length: 12 residues. Trimming left V 4 bases short and J 3 bases short, with 5 bases between. As DNA, the CDR3 is TGCGCCAGCAGCCCCGTCTACAATGAGCAGTTCTTC. It translates to CASSPVYNEQFF.

There are many counts of this clone. DNA of the CDR3: TGTGCCAGCAGGGCGGGCCTCATGAACACTGAAGCTTTCTTT. It codes for CASRAGLMNTEAFF. The chain links TRBV5-5 to TRBJ1-1; D ambiguous. V shed 5 bases and J shed 0 bases, with 11 bases lying between them. The CDR3 contains 14 residues. CDR1 and CDR2 (germline): SGHKS, YYEKEE (reference sequence).

This chain uses TRBV10-3 with TRBJ2-1, with 9 positions matching TRBD1. V lost 6 bases and J lost 7; bases outside the gene matches: 13. In germline, CDR1 is ENHRY, CDR2 SYGVKD. The CDR3 extends over 16 amino acids. The CDR3 sequence is CAIRESGTGFENEQFF. For the CDR3, the DNA is TGTGCCATCAGAGAATCCGGGACAGGGTTCGAAAATGAGCAGTTCTTC.

The rearrangement joins TRBV27 to TRBJ1-1; maybe TRBD1 (6 bases). Trimming removed 8 bases at V and 8 bases at J, with 12 bases between. The CDR3 runs 11 residues. Germline CDR1 MNHEY, CDR2 SMNVEV (reference sequence). This CDR3 is CASGRTAEAFF. Written as DNA, the CDR3 is TGTGCCAGCGGGCGGACAGCGGAAGCTTTCTTT.

The genes are TRBV10-1 and TRBJ2-5; TRBD2 aligns across 7 bases. The CDR3 sequence is 15 residues long. Looked up from germline, CDR1 is WNHNN and CDR2 is SYGVQD (reference sequence). V shed 0 bases, J shed 3 bases, and the junction held 4 bases outside the gene matches. The CDR3 sequence: CASSESCLAEETQYF. The DNA of the CDR3 is TGCGCCAGCAGTGAGTCTTGTCTAGCGGAAGAGACCCAGTACTTC.

The chain combines TRBV4-2 with TRBJ2-7, with 7 bases that match TRBD2. The CDR3 totals 15 residues. J lost 4 bases, V lost 5 bases, and 11 bases had no gene match. Germline-derived CDR1 and CDR2 are LGHNA and YNFKEQ. The CDR3 protein is CASSYAGGGIYEQYF. For the CDR3, the DNA is TGTGCCAGCAGCTACGCCGGGGGAGGGATATACGAGCAGTACTTC.

The V call is TRBV7-9, the J call TRBJ2-7; 11 bases agree with TRBD1. This CDR3 is 14 amino acids long. V gave up 5 bases and J gave up 2 bases; unmatched junction bases: 2. Germline lookup yields CDR1 SEHNR and CDR2 FQNEAQ (reference sequence). CDR3 sequence: CASSMGQGAYEQYF. The CDR3 coding sequence is TGTGCCAGCAGCATGGGACAGGGGGCCTACGAGCAGTACTTC.

The CDR3 loop reads CASSLAQAGEQYF. The CDR3 bases are TGTGCCAGCAGCTTGGCACAAGCAGGCGAGCAGTACTTC. V gene TRBV5-4 combines with J gene TRBJ2-5; D unclear. The J call could be wrong; TRBJ2-7 is a better fit for the DNA end. This CDR3 spans 13 amino acids. CDR1 is SGHNT, CDR2 YYREEE, per germline (reference sequence).

The table lists this clone with a few counts. J is TRBJ1-1 and V is TRBV7-8; 7 bases are a match to TRBD1. The CDR3 consists of 12 residues. J was trimmed by 12 bases and V by 2 bases; bases with no gene match: 6. Germline V lookup: CDR1 SGHVS, CDR2 FQNEAQ. The CDR3 here is CASSLRGPGSFF. CDR3 sequence (DNA): TGTGCCAGCAGCTTAAGGGGGCCAGGGTCTTTCTTT. The entire variable domain, with the rest obtained from reference TRBV7-8 and TRBJ1-1, is as follows: GAGVSQSPRYKVAKRGQDVALRCDPISGHVSLFWYQQALGQGPEFLTYFQNEAQLDKSGLPSDRFFAERPEGSVSTLKIQRTQQEDSAVYLCASSLRGPGSFFGQGTRLTVV.

This chain connects TRBV4-1 to TRBJ1-1; maybe TRBD1 (6 bases). Germline V gene lookup returns CDR1 MGHRA and CDR2 YSYEKL. The CDR3 contains 15 residues. Trimming stripped 1 base from V and 6 bases from J, with 15 bases between. In DNA, the CDR3 is TGCGCCAGCAGCCAAGGGAGACAGGTGGACTCTGAAGCTTTCTTT. This codes for CASSQGRQVDSEAFF.

The rearrangement uses TRBV2 and TRBJ2-5; 7 positions agree with TRBD1. The J segment lost 1 base and the V segment lost 5 bases, leaving 1 base of the junction unmatched. This CDR3 region has 13 residues. The V gene's germline CDR1 is SNHLY and CDR2 FYNNEI. CDR3 DNA: TGTGCCAGCAGTCGGGACAGCCAAGAGACCCAGTACTTC. Residues: CASSRDSQETQYF.

The chain couples TRBV6-6 to TRBJ2-7; TRBD1 aligns across 8 bases. With V trimmed by 4 bases and J by 3 bases, 2 bases remained unmatched. Germline loops: CDR1 MNHNY, CDR2 SVGAGI (reference sequence). CDR3 length: 13 residues. DNA for the CDR3: TGTGCCAGCAGTTCGACAGGGGTCTACGAGCAGTACTTC. Protein sequence: CASSSTGVYEQYF.

The genes are TRBV19 and TRBJ2-7, with D maybe TRBD2 (6 bases). In germline, CDR1 is LNHDA, CDR2 SQIVND (reference sequence). The CDR3 is 16 residues long. V was trimmed by 2 bases and J by 0 bases, leaving 14 bases between them. The CDR3 loop reads CASSIISGLGSYEQYF. CDR3 DNA sequence: TGTGCCAGTAGTATAATTTCGGGACTGGGCTCCTACGAGCAGTACTTC.

The table lists this clone with a count of one. This CDR3 is CASSYMSLGADYGYTF. The CDR3 nucleotides read TGTGCCAGCAGTTACATGTCTCTCGGAGCGGACTATGGCTACACCTTC. The rearrangement links TRBV6-5 to TRBJ1-2, with D uncertain. The CDR3 covers 16 residues. Trimming stripped 2 bases from V and 3 bases from J, with 16 bases between. Germline V gene sequence: CDR1 MNHEY, CDR2 SVGAGI.

To note about this clone: Within the sample, other DNA sequences also encode this same CDR3. The chain combines TRBV9 with TRBJ2-1, with TRBD2 matching 8 bases. V lost 0 bases, J lost 7 bases, and 0 bases stayed unmatched. CDR3 length equals 13 residues. CDR1 and CDR2 (germline): SGDLS, YYNGEE. CDR3 amino acids: CASSVGLANEQFF. The DNA for the CDR3 is TGTGCCAGCAGCGTAGGACTAGCGAATGAGCAGTTCTTC.

This chain connects TRBV6-1 to TRBJ2-7; 7 bases align to TRBD1. The V and J ends lost 11 bases and 0 bases, in that order; junction bases with no gene match: 7. This CDR3 region has 13 residues. Germline values: CDR1 MNHNS, CDR2 SASEGT. The CDR3 region is CAGLGDSSYEQYF. The CDR3 nucleotides read TGTGCCGGCCTAGGGGACAGCTCCTACGAGCAGTACTTC.